This T cell receptor beta chain appears in the sequencing data of a study of human T cells and chemical hapten exposure (dated by TCRdb to about 2021). Background on the whole study: Libraries were pooled for sequencing, and variation in per-sample TCR yields was attributed mainly to small differences in library volumes within the pool. In alopecia patients, the study followed how the peripheral blood TCR repertoire changed in vivo over primary and secondary sensitization to diphenylcyclopropenone (DPC), a hapten.

During library preparation, unique molecular identifiers were attached to individual cDNA molecules so that TCRs could be counted in a quantitative, reproducible way. Each blood RNA sample was used to sequence both TCR alpha and TCR beta chains. As for the authors' bioinformatics: Samples had a median of about 96,000 TCRs, with a range from about 23,224 to 750,000. V, J and CDR3 annotation of the TCR reads was carried out using the Decombinator software suite. For the PS versus PT1 abundance plots, all samples were subsampled to the same number of TCRs (28,000). TCRs were defined as expanded if absent before sensitization and observed at least eight times at the 2-week time point. TCRdb redid the processing of the public reads, applying fastp at Q25 and MiXCR, and retained in-frame beta chains. Identical CDR3 protein sequences are pooled into one entry, listed with their most common genes and DNA. V and J calls and clone size were set by TCRdb, not the authors. The sample table records 95,000 to 150,000 distinct CDR3 sequences; 8% to 9.5% of these occur just once. The ten largest make up around 1.4% of the sample.

The paper as a whole reports these results and caveats: DPC sensitization did not change how many TCRs were above 1 in 1000 frequency, and no evidence was found of alterations in global repertoire structure. Repeated subsampling changed both the strength of the expansion versus patch-test correlation and the threshold at which the correlation became significant.

Unfractionated whole blood was collected in Tempus Blood RNA tubes, and total RNA was extracted from that blood. Five healthy volunteers acted as controls for TCR sequencing and had blood drawn at day 0, 2 weeks and 6 weeks. The germline V gene (reference sequence) gives CDR1 as DFQATT and CDR2 as SNEGSKA. The CDR3 holds 15 amino acids from the cysteine to the phenylalanine. The DNA shown is the 45-base CDR3, in frame from base 1. Between the V and J ends, shortened by 3 bases and 11 bases respectively, the junction contains 23 bases. Many counts were recorded for this clonotype. What this receptor recognizes is not known. Nothing much larger sits one base from this clone, and base qualities are not available.

This sequence uses TRBV20-1 and TRBJ1-5; the D gene is perhaps TRBD1, on 6 matching bases. This TCR was recovered from a human donor in good health. Some clones in this sample may be carry-over from other donors' samples. Donor details come from another sample of the same person, matched by shared clones. The sequencing input was whole blood. The CDR3 reads CSARPRGGVVAAQHF. The sequenced DNA is TGCAGTGCTAGGCCCCGCGGGGGCGTCGTTGCGGCCCAGCATTTT.